This T cell receptor (beta chain) is drawn from a study of glioma-infiltrating T cells after dendritic cell vaccination (dated by TCRdb to about 2016). Some background on the complete study: Of the approximately 15 glioblastoma patients in the cohort, all drawn from Phase I and II dendritic cell vaccination trials, 9 were newly diagnosed and 6 had recurrent disease. Between about 2002 and 2012, patients were given autologous tumor lysate-pulsed dendritic cell vaccination. To make the vaccine, monocyte-derived dendritic cells were cultured for seven days with IL-4 and GM-CSF and then pulsed overnight with autologous tumor lysate. Three intradermal dendritic cell vaccine injections were administered to patients at biweekly intervals in the arm below the axilla. Deep sequencing of TCR beta CDR3 regions was used to quantify tumor-infiltrating lymphocyte content and compare tumor and blood repertoires in dendritic cell-vaccinated glioblastoma patients. Survival after dendritic cell vaccination was correlated with TCR sequencing metrics, such as TIL content and the overlap between tumor and blood repertoires. Points the paper makes about the study in general: The cohort was small and heterogeneous, few patients had complete blood and tumor sets, and even fewer had initial-recurrent tumor pairs. No direct relationship between TCR clonality and survival was found, suggesting a diverse polyclonal response may matter. Longer time to progression and overall survival after dendritic cell vaccination were predicted by higher estimated pretreatment TIL content. The TCR overlap response model with three groups was called speculative and said to need prospective validation.

Patients were selected for having adequate residual fresh-frozen tumor tissue and more than two years of available survival data. None of the glioblastoma patients carried an isocitrate dehydrogenase mutation, although molecular status otherwise varied. PBMC collection took place before vaccination, two weeks after the third vaccination, and at tumor progression if progression occurred. The Qiagen DNeasy Blood extraction Kit was used to extract genomic DNA. TCRB CDR3 regions were amplified from approximately 2 ug genomic DNA, or all available DNA if less, using the immunoSEQ assay. Multiplex PCR used 60 forward primers for TCR V beta segments and 13 reverse primers for J beta segments. To estimate reads per starting template, synthetic control templates were spiked into each sample at limiting dilution. Sequencing produced 87 bp reads on the Illumina HiSeq System. Per the original workflow: PCR and sequencing errors were removed by a nearest neighbor algorithm that merged closely related sequences. TCR overlap was measured as the percentage of unique tumor TCR beta sequences also present in the same patient's peripheral blood. The table was pulled from immuneACCESS by TCRdb, which kept in-frame rearrangements only. Such tables lose some clones; where checked, under half of the loss comes from unresolved V genes, and the rest has no known cause. Clone size and V and J calls were adopted from that table, with D and trimming inferred from the DNA. For this sample the table gives fewer than 85,000 clones, of which roughly 90% were detected only once. 3% to 4% of the sample is held by the ten biggest clonotypes.

Looking up the germline V gene yields CDR1 SGHVS and CDR2 FNYEAQ. Measured from the cysteine to the phenylalanine, the CDR3 is 15 residues long. Only CDR3 DNA is held: 45 bases, read in frame from base 1. As concerns this clone: Its antigen is still unknown. No much larger clonotype is one base removed from it; base qualities were not supplied.

The starting material was blood, obtained before dendritic cell vaccination. The chain is made from TRBV7-6 and TRBJ2-5, with TRBD1 matching 9 junction bases. The DNA matches TRBJ2-7 better at its end, which makes the J call doubtful. The TCR comes from a human donor with glioblastoma. The CDR3 reads as follows: CASSQDRGRSYEQYF. The nucleotide sequence reads as follows: TGTGCCAGCAGCCAGGACAGGGGACGATCCTACGAGCAGTACTTC.